This paragraph reports one TCR beta chain. Its antigen is undetermined. The Oncomine TCR Beta short-read assay was what sequenced the DNA obtained from cultured CD4+ T cells. After culture, CD4+ T cells served as the source for genomic DNA extraction. TCRdb reprocessed the PCR reads with MiXCR, giving one entry per CDR3 protein. The sample consists of more than 9,000 distinct CDR3 sequences, 40% to 60% of them appearing once. This record belongs to a study of vaccination and CD4 T cells after COVID-19. Treatment defined: roughly nine-day PBMC culture with coronavirus spike peptide pools or control peptides (ViraFEST assay). Per the germline V gene, CDR1 is KGHSH and CDR2 is LQKENI. This CDR3 comprises 13 residues. Losses at the gene ends were 4 bases for V and 9 bases for J; bases not matched to a gene: 3.

The origin of this receptor is a human donor who had recovered from COVID-19. The material sequenced was CD4+ T cells from blood, cultured in vitro. The chain recombines TRBV18 with TRBJ1-5, with TRBD1 matching over 10 bases. CDR3 in amino acids: CASSRQGASPQHF. The CDR3, as DNA: TGTGCCAGCTCACGACAGGGGGCATCGCCCCAGCATTTT.